The 10 T cell receptor beta chains reported below all come from one sample, sequenced in a study of long-term antiretroviral therapy in people with HIV. Sequencing used immunoSEQ v3.0 at survey level. Produced via immunoSEQ multiplex PCR; TCRdb's table is partial and in-frame only. This table has tens of thousands of clones, approximately 94% appearing once. The sequenced sample was unsorted PBMCs, obtained around 7.4 years after starting antiretroviral therapy. These receptors all stem from a man aged 50 to 60 with HIV.

The V and J genes are TRBV19 and TRBJ2-5; TRBD1 is a possible D gene (6 bases). The CDR3 has 14 residues. Per germline, CDR1 LNHDA and CDR2 SQIVND (reference sequence). Trimming cost V 5 bases and J 2 bases, with 12 bases left between them. CDR3 protein: CASSQGTRQETQYF. The CDR3 bases are TGTGCCAGTAGTCAGGGGACACGTCAAGAGACCCAGTACTTC.

The chain employs TRBV5-4 and TRBJ2-2, with 9 bases aligning to TRBD2. CDR1 and CDR2 from the germline V gene are SGHNT and YYREEE (reference sequence). The CDR3 consists of 16 residues. After removal of 5 bases from V and 2 bases from J, the junction contained 7 bases not matched to a gene. In nucleotides, the CDR3 is TGTGCCAGCAGTCCTACCGGGACTAGCAACACCGGGGAGCTGTTTTTT. It is translated as CASSPTGTSNTGELFF.

V usage is TRBV7-2 and J usage is TRBJ1-1, with 7 bases lining up with TRBD1. Germline V gives CDR1 SGHTA, CDR2 FQGNSA. V shed 5 bases and J 3 bases; nucleotides not matched to a gene: 6. This CDR3 contains 14 residues. CDR3 in amino acids: CASSAGDSYTEAFF. For the CDR3, the DNA is TGTGCCAGCAGCGCCGGGGACAGCTACACTGAAGCTTTCTTT. Full variable domain (remainder filled in from reference TRBV7-2 and TRBJ1-1): GAGVSQSPSNKVTEKGKDVELRCDPISGHTALYWYRQSLGQGLEFLIYFQGNSAPDKSGLPSDRFSAERTGGSVSTLTIQRTQQEDSAVYLCASSAGDSYTEAFFGQGTRLTVV.

The genes are TRBV18 and TRBJ2-4; the match to TRBD2 covers 14 bases. The V gene's germline CDR1 is KGHSH and CDR2 LQKENI. J gave up 0 bases and V 5 bases, and 3 bases lay outside the gene matches. The CDR3 is made up of 17 amino acids. The CDR3 nucleotides read TGTGCCAGCTCAGAAGGGACTAGCGGGGGAGCCAAAAACATTCAGTACTTC. It translates to CASSEGTSGGAKNIQYF.

The chain recombines TRBV10-2 with TRBJ2-7; D gene uncertain. V was cut by 6 bases and J by 2 bases, with 11 bases left in between. CDR1 and CDR2 (germline): WSHSY, SAAADI. The CDR3 runs 13 residues. CDR3 coding DNA: TGCGCCAGCAGAGAAATAGGCGCCTACGAGCAGTACTTC. Translated, it gives CASREIGAYEQYF.

This clone was observed a single time. This rearrangement joins TRBV5-1 to TRBJ2-6; the match to TRBD1 covers 10 bases. Germline loops: CDR1 SGHRS, CDR2 YFSETQ. After removal of 3 bases from V and 0 bases from J, the junction contained 6 bases not matched to a gene. The length of the CDR3 is 18 residues. The CDR3 loop is CASSYRTGGSSGANVLTF. The DNA of the CDR3 is TGCGCCAGCAGCTACCGGACAGGGGGTAGCTCTGGGGCCAACGTCCTGACTTTC. The full variable domain, with the rest looked up from reference TRBV5-1 and TRBJ2-6, is KAGVTQTPRYLIKTRGQQVTLSCSPISGHRSVSWYQQTPGQGLQFLFEYFSETQRNKGNFPGRFSGRQFSNSRSEMNVSTLELGDSALYLCASSYRTGGSSGANVLTFGAGSRLTVL.

The chain combines TRBV13 with TRBJ2-1, with D hard to call. V gave up 0 bases and J gave up 8 bases, with 8 bases separating them. This CDR3 has 13 amino acids. Germline CDR1 reads PRHDT; CDR2 reads FYEKMQ (reference sequence). Here the CDR3 DNA reads TGTGCCAGCAGCTTAGGCCTTAGGGATGAGCAGTTCTTC. Translation gives CASSLGLRDEQFF.

The chain employs TRBV2 and TRBJ1-5; maybe TRBD1 (5 bases). The V end was cut by 7 bases, the J end by 4 bases, with 20 bases between. The CDR3 length is 16 residues. CDR1 is SNHLY and CDR2 is FYNNEI in the germline V gene. CDR3 protein: CASMGGREGVNQPQHF. CDR3 coding DNA: TGTGCCAGCATGGGGGGGAGAGAAGGTGTAAATCAGCCCCAGCATTTT.

The chain has TRBV4-1 and TRBJ2-7; D might be TRBD2 (6 bases). Germline lookup yields CDR1 MGHRA and CDR2 YSYEKL. This CDR3 region has 14 residues. The V end lost 1 base, the J end lost 5 bases, and 12 bases lay between the germline ends. The CDR3 sequence is CASSQGDSGNEQYF. CDR3 nucleotide sequence: TGCGCCAGCAGCCAAGGGGACTCAGGGAACGAGCAGTACTTC.

The J gene is TRBJ2-1, the V gene TRBV29-1, with D perhaps TRBD2 (7 bases). Trimming left V 7 bases short and J 5 bases short, with 18 bases between. In germline, CDR1 is SQVTM, CDR2 ANQGSEA. The CDR3 extends over 14 amino acids. CDR3 in DNA: TGCAGCGCCAGGAGGGGGGGCCATGACAATGAGCAGTTCTTC. It is translated as CSARRGGHDNEQFF.